Listed below are T cell receptor beta chains from one sample, sequenced in a study of control samples from healthy donors and cancer patients. The repertoire was sequenced with immunoSEQ multiplex PCR; TCRdb's copy has only in-frame clones and lacks some. The listing contains about 190,000 clones. The sequencing input was blood. These receptors came from a woman aged 30 to 39 in good health. CDR3s include the opening cysteine and the closing phenylalanine or tryptophan. D genes are given only for firm matches.

V gene	D gene	J gene	CDR3 protein	CDR3 DNA
TRBV6-2/TRBV6-3	-	TRBJ1-1	CASSLARASKAFF	TGTGCCAGCAGTCTCGCTCGGGCCTCAAAAGCTTTCTTT
TRBV28	TRBD1	TRBJ1-6	CASSSYLRDRDNSPLHF	TGTGCCAGCAGTTCCTACCTCCGGGACAGAGATAATTCACCCCTCCACTTT
TRBV13	-	TRBJ1-5	CASSLESGESNQPQHF	TGTGCCAGCAGCTTAGAAAGTGGGGAATCTAATCAGCCCCAGCATTTT
TRBV25-1	-	TRBJ2-6	CASSIPGGISGANVLTF	TGTGCCAGCAGTATACCCGGCGGGATCTCTGGGGCCAACGTCCTGACTTTC
TRBV6-6	TRBD1	TRBJ2-7	CASSYRDRGREQYF	TGTGCCAGCAGTTACCGGGACAGGGGTCGCGAGCAGTACTTC
TRBV27	-	TRBJ1-3	CASSSSGVRNTIYF	TGTGCCAGCAGTTCGTCCGGGGTTCGAAACACCATATATTTT
TRBV9	-	TRBJ2-7	CASSVALGRHEQYF	TGTGCCAGCAGCGTAGCCCTGGGGCGCCACGAGCAGTACTTC
TRBV9	-	TRBJ2-3	CASSVVYRADTQYF	TGTGCCAGCAGCGTAGTATATCGAGCGGATACGCAGTATTTT
TRBV19	-	TRBJ1-1	CASTLLRGGTEAFF	TGTGCCAGTACCCTCCTAAGGGGGGGCACTGAAGCTTTCTTT
TRBV6-2/TRBV6-3	TRBD1	TRBJ1-5	CASSAQGARQPQHF	TGTGCCAGCAGTGCACAGGGGGCCCGTCAGCCCCAGCATTTT
TRBV5-8	-	TRBJ1-2	CASSVPGRDYGYTF	TGTGCCAGCAGCGTACCTGGCAGGGACTATGGCTACACCTTC
TRBV5-1	-	TRBJ1-1	CASSLNRANTEAFF	TGCGCCAGCAGCTTAAACAGGGCGAACACTGAAGCTTTCTTT
TRBV5-6	-	TRBJ2-2	CASSLVRSGELFF	TGTGCCAGCAGCTTGGTCAGGAGCGGGGAGCTGTTTTTT
TRBV7-2	-	TRBJ2-7	CASSFDLYEQYF	TGTGCCAGCAGCTTCGACCTCTACGAGCAGTACTTC
TRBV25-1	-	TRBJ2-5	CASSGPLGETQYF	TGTGCCAGCAGTGGCCCCCTTGGGGAGACCCAGTACTTC
TRBV27	-	TRBJ1-4	CASSSYFNGGGEKLFF	TGTGCCAGCAGTTCCTATTTCAACGGGGGAGGTGAAAAACTGTTTTTT
TRBV2	TRBD2	TRBJ2-3	CASSVPIHTGTSGGTQYF	TGTGCCAGCAGTGTGCCTATCCACACCGGGACTAGCGGGGGAACGCAGTATTTT
TRBV5-1	TRBD1	TRBJ1-5	CASSLETGISQPQHF	TGCGCCAGCAGCTTGGAGACAGGGATAAGTCAGCCCCAGCATTTT